This T cell receptor (beta chain) was recorded in a study of cytomegalovirus exposure and HLA in healthy donors. Per the germline V gene, CDR1 is SGHNT and CDR2 is YYREEE (reference sequence). The trim removed 1 base at V and 0 bases at J, leaving 10 bases unmatched. This CDR3 region has 18 residues. Primers for the PCR totalled 60 Vbeta and 13 Jbeta. Some clones are missing from TCRdb's copy, which holds only in-frame ones; the method was immunoSEQ multiplex PCR. Among over 90,000 clones listed, approximately 76% were seen once. The TCR originated in a woman in her sixties or seventies in good health and CMV-seropositive. The sample taken for sequencing was PBMCs. This rearrangement joins TRBV5-4 to TRBJ1-1, with 9 positions matching TRBD1. The CDR3 DNA reads as TGTGCCAGCAGCTTGACCGGGACAGGGTGGACCCTGAACACTGAAGCTTTCTTT. Its protein product is CASSLTGTGWTLNTEAFF.